Presented here are 18 T cell receptor beta chains from one specimen sequenced in a study of identical twins. TCRdb itself ran the 5' RACE reads through MiXCR, one entry per CDR3 protein. The sample contains around 1.7 million distinct CDR3 sequences, 32% of which appear only once. Material for sequencing was cord blood. The receptors here all came from a newborn girl in good health.

This chain joins TRBV24-1 and TRBJ2-1; no clear D. The J call may be faulty, since TRBJ2-7 better matches the DNA end. Looked up from germline, CDR1 is KGHDR and CDR2 is SFDVKD. The CDR3 contains 12 residues. CDR3 nucleotides: TGTGCCACCAGTGACAGATACAATGAGCAGTACTTC. This codes for CATSDRYNEQYF.

The chain links TRBV27 to TRBJ2-3; 8 bases are a match to TRBD2. Germline V lookup: CDR1 MNHEY, CDR2 SMNVEV (reference sequence). The CDR3 has 18 amino acids. With 0 bases clipped from V and 4 bases from J, the junction kept 12 bases outside the gene matches. CDR3 nucleotides: TGTGCCAGCAGTTTATCCCGACCGAGGACTAGCTGGCCAGATACGCAGTATTTT. Translating gives CASSLSRPRTSWPDTQYF.

The chain joins TRBV5-1 to TRBJ1-2, with D maybe TRBD1 (5 bases). With 4 bases removed from V and 7 bases from J, the gap between germline ends came to 11 bases. The CDR3 consists of 12 residues. Germline lookup yields CDR1 SGHRS and CDR2 YFSETQ. As DNA, the CDR3 is TGCGCCAGCAGCGGAGGGGTTTTTGGCTACACCTTC. This sequence encodes CASSGGVFGYTF.

V usage is TRBV6-2 or TRBV6-3 and J usage is TRBJ2-5; possibly TRBD1 or TRBD2 for D (5 bases each). The V and J ends lost 7 bases and 0 bases respectively, with 15 bases between them. Germline loops: CDR1 MNHEY, CDR2 SVGEGT. This CDR3 contains 15 residues. The CDR3 DNA reads as TGTGCCAGCACTACGGGACGGTGGTACCAAGAGACCCAGTACTTC. It specifies CASTTGRWYQETQYF.

This chain links TRBV2 with TRBJ1-5; D may be TRBD1 (5 bases). The CDR3 totals 14 residues. The germline CDR1 and CDR2 sequences are SNHLY and FYNNEI. Deletions cut 6 bases from V and 4 bases from J, with 13 bases between. The chain's CDR3 is CASRDNSGNQPQHF. CDR3 bases: TGTGCCAGCAGGGACAATTCGGGGAATCAGCCCCAGCATTTT.

The chain links TRBV6-6 to TRBJ2-3; 7 bases map to TRBD2. CDR1 is MNHNY and CDR2 is SVGAGI in the germline V gene (reference sequence). The CDR3 spans 17 residues. Losses at the gene ends were 4 bases for V and 4 bases for J; bases not matched to a gene: 14. The CDR3 nucleotides read TGTGCCAGCAGTTCCCTATCCCGGGCTAGCGGTGCAGATACGCAGTATTTT. It yields the protein CASSSLSRASGADTQYF.

This CDR3 reads CASRFSRTSYTF. CDR3 sequence (DNA): TGTGCCAGCAGGTTTAGCAGGACGAGCTACACCTTC. The V and J genes are TRBV28 and TRBJ1-2; D ambiguous. This CDR3 comprises 12 residues. Germline lookup yields CDR1 MDHEN and CDR2 SYDVKM. Trimming pared 6 bases from V and 9 bases from J, leaving 14 bases between.

The rearrangement links TRBV20-1 to TRBJ2-5; 9 nucleotides match TRBD2. Per germline, CDR1 DFQATT and CDR2 SNEGSKA (reference sequence). J was trimmed by 2 bases and V by 8 bases; bases with no gene match: 6. The CDR3 is 13 residues long. The CDR3, as DNA: TGCAGTACTGTGACTAGCGGTCAAGAGACCCAGTACTTC. Translating gives CSTVTSGQETQYF.

Only a few counts were recorded for this clonotype. The CDR3 DNA reads TGCAGTGTCCCACGAGAGACCCAGTACTTC. Its translation: CSVPRETQYF. The V gene is TRBV20-1, the J gene TRBJ2-5; no definite D call. The V end was cut by 7 bases, the J end by 4 bases, with 7 bases between. CDR3 length equals 10 residues. Looked up from germline, CDR1 is DFQATT and CDR2 is SNEGSKA (reference sequence).

The chain couples TRBV7-2 to TRBJ2-5, with 8 bases fitting TRBD2. CDR1 and CDR2 from the germline V gene are SGHTA and FQGNSA. V lost 5 bases to trimming and J lost 4 bases; unmatched junction nucleotides: 3. The CDR3 has 13 amino acids. CDR3 amino acids: CASSHGGAETQYF. CDR3 sequence (DNA): TGTGCCAGCAGCCACGGGGGGGCAGAGACCCAGTACTTC.

This clonotype was counted at least ten times. The rearrangement links TRBV5-1 to TRBJ1-1; 8 bases agree with TRBD1. Trimming took 4 bases from V and 7 from J; bases not matched to a gene: 6. The CDR3 spans 13 residues. The germline gives CDR1 SGHRS, CDR2 YFSETQ. In DNA, the CDR3 is TGCGCCAGCAGCGAGGGACAGGACCTTGAAGCTTTCTTT. It specifies CASSEGQDLEAFF.

With respect to this clonotype: One end of the junction is discordant with germline, which a read error may explain. V is TRBV25-1 and J is TRBJ1-5; 8 positions agree with TRBD1. This CDR3 spans 15 amino acids. Germline CDR1 and CDR2: MGHDK and SYGVNS. As DNA, the CDR3 is TGTGCCGGCAGTGAATCAGGGGGCCAGGGTCAGCCCCGGCATTTT. It specifies CAGSESGGQGQPRHF.

This clonotype was picked up many times. The V and J genes are TRBV24-1 and TRBJ2-4; D might be TRBD1 (6 bases). CDR1 and CDR2 from the germline V gene are KGHDR and SFDVKD. Between the trimmed V and J ends, which lost 5 bases and 7 bases, there was a span of 8 bases. The CDR3 totals 12 residues. The CDR3 DNA reads TGTGCCACCAGTGCTACAGGGAACATTCAGTACTTC. This sequence encodes CATSATGNIQYF.

The rearrangement uses TRBV28 and TRBJ2-3; 9 bases are a match to TRBD2. Germline V gene data show CDR1 as MDHEN and CDR2 as SYDVKM. The CDR3 covers 14 residues. Unmatched junction bases numbered 3, after V lost 3 bases and J lost 5 bases. The CDR3 region is CASSLWREGDTQYF. DNA of the CDR3: TGTGCCAGCAGTTTGTGGCGGGAGGGAGATACGCAGTATTTT.

This clonotype has only a few counts. CDR3 coding DNA: TGCAGTGTCGCACAGGGGTATAATGGCTACACCTTC. Translation: CSVAQGYNGYTF. V usage is TRBV20-1 and J usage is TRBJ1-2, with TRBD1 matching 7 bases. V lost 7 bases, J lost 6 bases, and 8 bases stayed unmatched. Germline lookup yields CDR1 DFQATT and CDR2 SNEGSKA (reference sequence). The CDR3 loop spans 12 amino acids.

The sample holds a few counts of this clonotype. V usage is TRBV27 and J usage is TRBJ2-4, with 8 bases fitting TRBD2. Per germline, CDR1 MNHEY and CDR2 SMNVEV (reference sequence). The CDR3 is 11 amino acids. V lost 0 bases to trimming and J lost 14 bases; unmatched junction nucleotides: 0. CDR3 DNA sequence: TGTGCCAGCAGTTTATCAGCGGGAGAGTACTTC. It codes for CASSLSAGEYF.

The genes are TRBV28 and TRBJ1-1; D is perhaps TRBD1 (5 bases). Trimming pared 4 bases from V and 7 bases from J, leaving 19 bases between. Germline CDR1 and CDR2: MDHEN and SYDVKM. This CDR3 spans 15 amino acids. CDR3 sequence: CASSYPRGERGEAFF. CDR3 in DNA: TGTGCCAGCAGTTACCCACGTGGGGAGAGGGGTGAAGCTTTCTTT.

The rearrangement uses TRBV2 and TRBJ2-1; 8 bases align to TRBD2. The J call may not be correct, given that the DNA end is closer to TRBJ2-7. There are 17 residues in the CDR3. The germline gives CDR1 SNHLY, CDR2 FYNNEI. Here the CDR3 DNA reads TGTGCCAGCAGCCTTCGGACTAGCCGGAGCTCCTACAATGAGCAGTACTTC. Translating it yields CASSLRTSRSSYNEQYF.